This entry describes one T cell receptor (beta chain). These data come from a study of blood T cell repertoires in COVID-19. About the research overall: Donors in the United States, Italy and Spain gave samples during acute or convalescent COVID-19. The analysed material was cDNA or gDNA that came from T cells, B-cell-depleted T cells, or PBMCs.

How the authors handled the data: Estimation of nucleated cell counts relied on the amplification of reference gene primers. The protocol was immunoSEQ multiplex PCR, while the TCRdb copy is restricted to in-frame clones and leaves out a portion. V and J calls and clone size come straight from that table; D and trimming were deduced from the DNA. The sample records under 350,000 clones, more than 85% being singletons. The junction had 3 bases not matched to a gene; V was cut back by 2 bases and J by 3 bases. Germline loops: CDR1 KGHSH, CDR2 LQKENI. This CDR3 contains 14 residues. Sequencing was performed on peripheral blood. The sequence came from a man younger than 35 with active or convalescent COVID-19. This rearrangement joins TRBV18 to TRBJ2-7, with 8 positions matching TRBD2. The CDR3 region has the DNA TGTGCCAGCTCACCAGGGAGCGGGGGCTACGAGCAGTACTTC. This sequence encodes CASSPGSGGYEQYF.